This T cell receptor beta chain emerged from a study of blood T cell repertoires in COVID-19. Study-wide context: Acute and convalescent COVID-19 specimens originated in the United States, Italy and Spain. Sources were T cells, B-cell-depleted T cells, or PBMCs; the material itself was cDNA or gDNA.

Germline V gene sequence: CDR1 KGHSH, CDR2 LQKENI. Between the trimmed V and J ends, which lost 3 bases and 4 bases, there was a span of 7 bases. This CDR3 region has 13 residues. Study processing details: Reference gene primer amplification yielded estimated nucleated cell counts. This table comes from immunoSEQ multiplex PCR, and its TCRdb copy is limited to in-frame clones, with some not included. The V and J calls and clone size were taken over from that table, and D and trimming were inferred from the DNA. The data hold approximately 110,000 clones, with roughly 80% observed a single time. Sequenced sample: peripheral blood. The rearrangement links TRBV18 to TRBJ2-1; D gene ambiguous. This sequence was found in a woman older than 75 with acute or convalescent COVID-19. This chain's CDR3 is CASSPMQYNEQFF. The CDR3 nucleotides are TGTGCCAGCTCACCCATGCAGTACAATGAGCAGTTCTTC.